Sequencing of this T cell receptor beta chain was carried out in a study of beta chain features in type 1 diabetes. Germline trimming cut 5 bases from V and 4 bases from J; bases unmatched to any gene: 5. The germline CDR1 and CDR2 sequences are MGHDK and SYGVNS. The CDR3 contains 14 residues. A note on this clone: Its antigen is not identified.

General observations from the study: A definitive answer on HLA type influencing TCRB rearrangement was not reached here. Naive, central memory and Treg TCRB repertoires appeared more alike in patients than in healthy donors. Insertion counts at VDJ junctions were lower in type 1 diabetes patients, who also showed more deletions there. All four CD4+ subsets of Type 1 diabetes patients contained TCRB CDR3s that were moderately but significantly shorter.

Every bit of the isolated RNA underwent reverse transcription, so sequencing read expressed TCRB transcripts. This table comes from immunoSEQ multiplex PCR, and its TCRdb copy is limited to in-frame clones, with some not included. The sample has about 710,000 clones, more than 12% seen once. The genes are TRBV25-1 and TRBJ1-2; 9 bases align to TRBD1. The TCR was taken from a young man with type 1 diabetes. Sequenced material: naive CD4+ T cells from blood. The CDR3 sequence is CASSTGGAGYGYTF. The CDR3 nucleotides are TGTGCCAGCAGTACAGGGGGCGCAGGCTATGGCTACACCTTC.